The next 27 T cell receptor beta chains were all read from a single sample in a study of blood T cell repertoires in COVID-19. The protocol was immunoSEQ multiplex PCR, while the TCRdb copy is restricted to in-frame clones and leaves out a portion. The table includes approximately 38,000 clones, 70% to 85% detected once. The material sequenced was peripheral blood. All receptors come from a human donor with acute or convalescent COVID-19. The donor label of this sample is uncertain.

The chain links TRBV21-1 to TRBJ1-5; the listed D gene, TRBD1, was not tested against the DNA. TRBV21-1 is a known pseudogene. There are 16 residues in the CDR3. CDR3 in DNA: TGTGCCAGCAGGCCCCGGGACAGGGGACTCAATCAGCCCCAGCATTTT. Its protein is CASRPRDRGLNQPQHF.

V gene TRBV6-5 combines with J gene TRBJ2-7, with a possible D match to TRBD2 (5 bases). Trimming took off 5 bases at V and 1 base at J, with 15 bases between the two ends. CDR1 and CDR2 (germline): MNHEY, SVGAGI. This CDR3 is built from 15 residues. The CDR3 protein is CASSIEGSLSYEQYF. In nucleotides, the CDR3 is TGTGCCAGCAGTATCGAGGGATCTCTTTCCTACGAGCAGTACTTC.

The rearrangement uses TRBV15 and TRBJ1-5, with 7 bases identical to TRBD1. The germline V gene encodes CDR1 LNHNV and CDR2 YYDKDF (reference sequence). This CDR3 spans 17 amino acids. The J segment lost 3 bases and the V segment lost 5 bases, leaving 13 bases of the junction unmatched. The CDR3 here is CATSGNRGRGNNQPQHF. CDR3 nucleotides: TGTGCCACCAGCGGAAACAGGGGTAGGGGAAACAATCAGCCCCAGCATTTT. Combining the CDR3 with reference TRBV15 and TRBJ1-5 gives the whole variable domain DAMVIQNPRYQVTQFGKPVTLSCSQTLNHNVMYWYQQKSSQAPKLLFHYYDKDFNNEADTPDNFQSRRPNTSFCFLDIRSPGLGDTAMYLCATSGNRGRGNNQPQHFGDGTRLSIL.

Here the CDR3 reads CSASGASGMTSTDTQYF. CDR3 in DNA: TGCAGTGCTAGTGGGGCTAGCGGGATGACTAGCACAGATACGCAGTATTTT. This chain connects TRBV20-1 to TRBJ2-3; TRBD2 matches at 9 bases. There are 17 residues in the CDR3. The V gene end was trimmed by 3 bases and the J gene end by 0 bases; junction bases not matched to a gene: 10. From germline, CDR1 is DFQATT and CDR2 SNEGSKA (reference sequence).

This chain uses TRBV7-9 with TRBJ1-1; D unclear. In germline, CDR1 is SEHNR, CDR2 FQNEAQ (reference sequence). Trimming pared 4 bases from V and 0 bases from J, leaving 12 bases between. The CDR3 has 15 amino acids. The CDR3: CASSSPANMNTEAFF. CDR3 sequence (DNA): TGTGCCAGCAGCTCGCCAGCGAACATGAACACTGAAGCTTTCTTT.

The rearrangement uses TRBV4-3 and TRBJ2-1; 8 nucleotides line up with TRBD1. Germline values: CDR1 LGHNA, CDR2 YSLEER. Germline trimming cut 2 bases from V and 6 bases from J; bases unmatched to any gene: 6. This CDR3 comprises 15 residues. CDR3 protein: CASSQNGQGGNEQFF. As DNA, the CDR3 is TGCGCCAGCAGCCAAAACGGACAGGGCGGCAATGAGCAGTTCTTC.

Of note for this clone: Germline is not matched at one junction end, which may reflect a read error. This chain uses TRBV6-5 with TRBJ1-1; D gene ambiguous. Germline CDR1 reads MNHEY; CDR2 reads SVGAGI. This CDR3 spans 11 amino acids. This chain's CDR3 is CEGRTHTEAFF. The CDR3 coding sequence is TGCGAGGGCAGAACTCACACTGAAGCTTTCTTT.

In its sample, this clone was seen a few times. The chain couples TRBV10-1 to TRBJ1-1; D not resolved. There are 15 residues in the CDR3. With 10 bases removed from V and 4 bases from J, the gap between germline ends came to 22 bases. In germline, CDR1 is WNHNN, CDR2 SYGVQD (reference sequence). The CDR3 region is CATNQVTWAGTEAFF. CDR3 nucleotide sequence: TGCGCCACCAACCAGGTTACTTGGGCGGGCACTGAAGCTTTCTTT.

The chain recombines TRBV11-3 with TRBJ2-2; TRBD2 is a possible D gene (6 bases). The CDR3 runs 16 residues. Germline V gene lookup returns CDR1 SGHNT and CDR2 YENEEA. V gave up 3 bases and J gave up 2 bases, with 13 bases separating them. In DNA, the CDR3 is TGTGCCAGCAGCTTTGCTGGGGGGTCTAACACCGGGGAGCTGTTTTTT. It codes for CASSFAGGSNTGELFF. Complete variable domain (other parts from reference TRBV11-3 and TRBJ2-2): EAGVVQSPRYKIIEKKQPVAFWCNPISGHNTLYWYLQNLGQGPELLIRYENEEAVDDSQLPKDRFSAERLKGVDSTLKIQPAELGDSAVYLCASSFAGGSNTGELFFGEGSRLTVL.

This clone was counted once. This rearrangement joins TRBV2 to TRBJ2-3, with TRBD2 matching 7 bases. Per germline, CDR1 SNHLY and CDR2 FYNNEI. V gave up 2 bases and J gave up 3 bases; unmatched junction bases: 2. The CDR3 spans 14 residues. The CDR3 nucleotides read TGTGCCAGCAGTGAAACTAGCGCTACAGATACGCAGTATTTT. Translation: CASSETSATDTQYF.

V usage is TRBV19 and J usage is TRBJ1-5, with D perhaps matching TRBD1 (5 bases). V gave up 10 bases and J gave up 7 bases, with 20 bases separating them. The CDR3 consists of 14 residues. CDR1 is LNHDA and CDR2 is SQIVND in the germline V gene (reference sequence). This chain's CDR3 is CATRPGGTRQPQHF. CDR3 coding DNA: TGTGCCACCCGACCCGGGGGGACTCGCCAGCCCCAGCATTTT.

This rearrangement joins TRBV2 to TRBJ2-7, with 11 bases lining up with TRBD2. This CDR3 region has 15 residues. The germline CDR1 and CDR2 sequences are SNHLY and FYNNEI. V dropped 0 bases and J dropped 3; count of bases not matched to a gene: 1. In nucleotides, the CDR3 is TGTGCCAGCAGTGAAGCTACTAGCGGGAGCTACGAGCAGTACTTC. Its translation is CASSEATSGSYEQYF.

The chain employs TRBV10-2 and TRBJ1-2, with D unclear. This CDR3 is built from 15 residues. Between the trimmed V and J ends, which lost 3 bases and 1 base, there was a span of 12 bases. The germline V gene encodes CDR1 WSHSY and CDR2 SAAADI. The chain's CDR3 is CASSERVRINYGYTF. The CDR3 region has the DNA TGCGCCAGCAGTGAACGGGTGAGAATTAACTATGGCTACACCTTC.

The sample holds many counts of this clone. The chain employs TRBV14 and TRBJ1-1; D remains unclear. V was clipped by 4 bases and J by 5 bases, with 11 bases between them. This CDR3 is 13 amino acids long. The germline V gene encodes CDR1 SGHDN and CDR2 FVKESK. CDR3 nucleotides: TGTGCCAGCAGCCTTGCACCGCAGACTGAAGCTTTCTTT. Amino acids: CASSLAPQTEAFF.

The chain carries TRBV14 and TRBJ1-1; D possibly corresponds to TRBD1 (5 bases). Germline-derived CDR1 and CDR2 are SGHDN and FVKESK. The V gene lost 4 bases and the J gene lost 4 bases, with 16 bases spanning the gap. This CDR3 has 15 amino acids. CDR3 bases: TGTGCCAGCAGCCCACAGGCGGGGTCCGGCACTGAAGCTTTCTTT. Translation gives CASSPQAGSGTEAFF.

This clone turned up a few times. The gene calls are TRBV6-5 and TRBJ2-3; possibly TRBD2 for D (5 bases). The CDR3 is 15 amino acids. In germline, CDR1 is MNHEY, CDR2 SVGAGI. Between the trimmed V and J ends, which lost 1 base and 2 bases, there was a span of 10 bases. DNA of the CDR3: TGTGCCAGCAGTTACTTCGGGGATAACACAGATACGCAGTATTTT. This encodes CASSYFGDNTDTQYF.

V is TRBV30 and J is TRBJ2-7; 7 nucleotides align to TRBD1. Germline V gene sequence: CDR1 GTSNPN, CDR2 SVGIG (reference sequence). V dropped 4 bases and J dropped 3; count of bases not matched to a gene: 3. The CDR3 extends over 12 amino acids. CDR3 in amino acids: CAWTTGNYEQYF. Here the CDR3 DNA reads TGTGCCTGGACGACAGGGAACTACGAGCAGTACTTC.

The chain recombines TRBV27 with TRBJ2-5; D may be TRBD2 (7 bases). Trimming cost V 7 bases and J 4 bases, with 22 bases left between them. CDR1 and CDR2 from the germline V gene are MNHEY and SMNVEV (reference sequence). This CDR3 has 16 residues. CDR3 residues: CASKEGWGRGGETQYF. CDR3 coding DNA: TGTGCCAGCAAGGAAGGTTGGGGGAGGGGGGGAGAGACCCAGTACTTC.

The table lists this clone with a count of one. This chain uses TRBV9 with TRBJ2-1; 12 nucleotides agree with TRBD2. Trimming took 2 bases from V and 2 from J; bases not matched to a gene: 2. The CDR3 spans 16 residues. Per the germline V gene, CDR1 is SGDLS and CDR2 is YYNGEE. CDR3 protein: CASSVRLAGAYNEQFF. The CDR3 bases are TGTGCCAGCAGCGTCAGACTAGCGGGGGCCTACAATGAGCAGTTCTTC.

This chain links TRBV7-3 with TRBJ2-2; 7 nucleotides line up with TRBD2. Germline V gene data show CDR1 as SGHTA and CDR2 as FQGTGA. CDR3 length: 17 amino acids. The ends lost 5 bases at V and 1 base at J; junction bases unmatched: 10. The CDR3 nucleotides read TGTGCCAGCAGCCCACAACCCCCTAGCGGGAACACCGGGGAGCTGTTTTTT. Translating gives CASSPQPPSGNTGELFF.

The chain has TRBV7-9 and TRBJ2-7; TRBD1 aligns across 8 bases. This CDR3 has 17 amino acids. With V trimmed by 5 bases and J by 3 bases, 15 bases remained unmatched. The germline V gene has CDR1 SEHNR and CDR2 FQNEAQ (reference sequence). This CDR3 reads CASSPKWRTGSVYEQYF. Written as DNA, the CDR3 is TGTGCCAGCAGCCCTAAATGGAGGACAGGGAGTGTCTACGAGCAGTACTTC.

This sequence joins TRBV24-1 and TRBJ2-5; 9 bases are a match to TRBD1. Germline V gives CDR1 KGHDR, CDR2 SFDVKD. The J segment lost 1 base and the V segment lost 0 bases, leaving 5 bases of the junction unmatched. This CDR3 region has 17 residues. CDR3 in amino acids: CATSDLRDRAGQETQYF. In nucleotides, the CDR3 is TGTGCCACCAGTGATTTGAGGGACAGGGCGGGCCAAGAGACCCAGTACTTC.

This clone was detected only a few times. The DNA for the CDR3 is TGTGCCAGCAGCTTAGAATCCATAGCGGGGGAGCAGTTCTTC. Translation: CASSLESIAGEQFF. The chain employs TRBV7-9 and TRBJ2-1; TRBD2 matches 8 bases. This CDR3 is 14 amino acids long. Per germline, CDR1 SEHNR and CDR2 FQNEAQ (reference sequence). V lost 1 base and J lost 10; bases outside the gene matches: 6.

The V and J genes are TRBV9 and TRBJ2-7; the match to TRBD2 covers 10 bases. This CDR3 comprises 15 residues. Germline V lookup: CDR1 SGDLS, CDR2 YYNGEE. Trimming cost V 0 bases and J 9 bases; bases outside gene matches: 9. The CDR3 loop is CASSVGTSGSAGQYF. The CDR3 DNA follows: TGTGCCAGCAGCGTAGGGACTAGCGGTTCAGCGGGGCAGTACTTC. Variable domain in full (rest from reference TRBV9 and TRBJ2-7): DSGVTQTPKHLITATGQRVTLRCSPRSGDLSVYWYQQSLDQGLQFLIQYYNGEERAKGNILERFSAQQFPDLHSELNLSSLELGDSALYFCASSVGTSGSAGQYFGPGTRLTVT.

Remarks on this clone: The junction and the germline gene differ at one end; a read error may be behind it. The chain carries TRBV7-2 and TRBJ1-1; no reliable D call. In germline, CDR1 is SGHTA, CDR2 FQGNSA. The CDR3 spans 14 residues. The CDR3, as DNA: TGTGCCAGCAGCTTAGGAGGGCTGAAAACTGAAGCTTTCTTT. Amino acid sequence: CASSLGGLKTEAFF.

The chain's CDR3 is CASSEVGAGELFF. CDR3 DNA: TGTGCCAGCAGTGAAGTAGGAGCCGGGGAGCTGTTTTTT. This chain joins TRBV6-1 and TRBJ2-2; no definite D call. Trimming stripped 1 base from V and 6 bases from J, with 6 bases between. Germline CDR1 MNHNS, CDR2 SASEGT. The CDR3 sequence is 13 residues long.

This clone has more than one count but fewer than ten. CDR3: CASSRNRGEQYF. CDR3 nucleotide sequence: TGTGCCAGCAGCCGGAACAGGGGCGAGCAGTACTTC. The rearrangement uses TRBV11-1 and TRBJ2-7; TRBD1 agrees at 7 bases. Germline V gives CDR1 SGHAT, CDR2 FQDESV (reference sequence). Unmatched junction bases numbered 4, after V lost 5 bases and J lost 6 bases. The CDR3 extends over 12 amino acids.